Reported below is one T cell receptor beta chain. Its antigen is still unknown. This may be a read error: a much more frequent sequence differs by one nucleotide. Making use of molecular barcodes, quantitative 5'-RACE generated TCR beta libraries. TCRdb used MiXCR to reprocess the 5' RACE reads, holding one entry per CDR3 protein. The sample holds hundreds of thousands of distinct CDR3 sequences, more than 25% seen once. This sample stems from a study of CD8 T cells in ankylosing spondylitis. Study outcomes and limitations: Clones linked to the disease showed a CD8+ phenotype. They occurred at relatively low frequencies in peripheral blood. Made up of about eight highly homologous variants, a TCR beta motif appeared characteristic of ankylosing spondylitis blood. Existing reports had already noted some motif variants in reactive arthritis synovial fluid and blood.

Looked up from germline, CDR1 is MGHRA and CDR2 is YSYEKL. V was trimmed by 3 bases and J by 8 bases, leaving 20 bases between them. The CDR3 is 16 amino acids. This clonotype was sampled from a male donor with ankylosing spondylitis or in good health (not recorded which). Sequencing input: blood, either unsorted or a sorted T cell fraction (not recorded which). This chain joins TRBV4-1 and TRBJ2-1; D possibly corresponds to TRBD1 (6 bases). CDR3 sequence (DNA): TGCGCCAGCAGCCATGAAACAGGGATGTTTGGTTATGAGCAGTTCTTC. This sequence encodes CASSHETGMFGYEQFF.